This entry is about one TCR beta chain. Germline lookup yields CDR1 SGHVS and CDR2 FNYEAQ. Deletions cut 4 bases from V and 0 bases from J, with 12 bases between. CDR3 size: 15 residues. These data are taken from a study of control samples from healthy donors and cancer patients. Using immunoSEQ multiplex PCR, the repertoire was profiled, and TCRdb retains in-frame clones only, with some absent. The sample contains around 110,000 clones, 93% of which appear only once. The TCR comes from a man aged 25 to 40 in good health. The chain recombines TRBV7-6 with TRBJ1-1, with D tentatively TRBD1 (5 bases). The sample consisted of blood. The CDR3 DNA is TGTGCCAGCAGCTCCTACACAGGCATGAACACTGAAGCTTTCTTT. Translating gives CASSSYTGMNTEAFF.